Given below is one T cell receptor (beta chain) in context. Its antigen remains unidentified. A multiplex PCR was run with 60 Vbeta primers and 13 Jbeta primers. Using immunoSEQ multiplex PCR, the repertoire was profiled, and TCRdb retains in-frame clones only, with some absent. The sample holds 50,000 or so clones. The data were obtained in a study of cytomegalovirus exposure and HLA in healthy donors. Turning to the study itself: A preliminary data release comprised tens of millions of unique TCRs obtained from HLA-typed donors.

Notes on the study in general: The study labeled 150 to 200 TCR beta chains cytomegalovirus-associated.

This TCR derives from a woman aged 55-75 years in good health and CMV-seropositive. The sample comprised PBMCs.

The CDR3 DNA is TGTGCCAGTAGTTACTCGACACGACGCGCCTACGAGCAGTACTTC. It specifies CASSYSTRRAYEQYF. The V gene is TRBV19, the J gene TRBJ2-7, with D unresolved. There are 15 residues in the CDR3. In germline, CDR1 is LNHDA, CDR2 SQIVND (reference sequence). Trimming pared 5 bases from V and 2 bases from J, leaving 16 bases between. The entire variable domain, with the rest obtained from reference TRBV19 and TRBJ2-7, is as follows: DGGITQSPKYLFRKEGQNVTLSCEQNLNHDAMYWYRQDPGQGLRLIYYSQIVNDFQKGDIAEGYSVSREKKESFPLTVTSAQKNPTAFYLCASSYSTRRAYEQYFGPGTRLTVT.